Sequencing of this T cell receptor beta chain was carried out in a study of shared clonotypes between healthy human individuals. Study-wide background: Three CD4 naive, three CD4 memory, two CD8 naive and one CD8 memory plate were used per donor.

Every subset's genomic DNA went evenly onto several immunoSEQ plates. Method: immunoSEQ multiplex PCR; TCRdb's copy keeps in-frame clones and lacks some. The table has 2,500,000 or so clones, just over 90% seen once; the top ten hold 0.13% to 0.15%. Donors, healthy HIV-negative adults, lacked recent acute infections or vaccinations. Germline CDR1 is SGHTA and CDR2 is FQGNSA. There are 14 residues in the CDR3. Between the trimmed V and J ends, which lost 1 base and 8 bases, there was a span of 11 bases. This sequence was found in a man in his late teens or twenties in good health. The sample taken for sequencing was naive CD4+ T cells sorted from blood. The sample's subset: CD45RA+ positively selected. This rearrangement joins TRBV7-2 to TRBJ2-2; maybe TRBD1 (5 bases). The CDR3 reads CASSLEGLSGELFF. CDR3 nucleotide sequence: TGTGCCAGCAGCTTAGAGGGGCTGTCTGGGGAGCTGTTTTTT.